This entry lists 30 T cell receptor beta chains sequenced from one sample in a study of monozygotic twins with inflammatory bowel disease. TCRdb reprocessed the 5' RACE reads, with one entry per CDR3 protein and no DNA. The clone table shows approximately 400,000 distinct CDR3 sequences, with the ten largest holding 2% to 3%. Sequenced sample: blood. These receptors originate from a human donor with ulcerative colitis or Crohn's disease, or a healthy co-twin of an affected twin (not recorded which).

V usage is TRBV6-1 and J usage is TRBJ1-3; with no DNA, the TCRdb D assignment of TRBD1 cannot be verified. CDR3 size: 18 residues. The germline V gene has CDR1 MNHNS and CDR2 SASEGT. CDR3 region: CASSEAPGGGRVGNTIYF.

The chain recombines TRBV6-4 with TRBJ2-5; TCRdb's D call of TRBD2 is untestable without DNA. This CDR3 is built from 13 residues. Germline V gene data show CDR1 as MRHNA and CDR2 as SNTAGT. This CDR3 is CASSVGLAETQYF.

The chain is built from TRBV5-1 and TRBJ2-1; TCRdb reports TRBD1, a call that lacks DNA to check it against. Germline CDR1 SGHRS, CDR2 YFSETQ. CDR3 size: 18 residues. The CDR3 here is CASSRWDRGSLSYNEQFF.

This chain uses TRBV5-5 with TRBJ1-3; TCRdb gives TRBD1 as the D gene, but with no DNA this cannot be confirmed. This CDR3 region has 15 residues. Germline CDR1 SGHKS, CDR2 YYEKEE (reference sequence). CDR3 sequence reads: CASSSSGGTGNTIYF.

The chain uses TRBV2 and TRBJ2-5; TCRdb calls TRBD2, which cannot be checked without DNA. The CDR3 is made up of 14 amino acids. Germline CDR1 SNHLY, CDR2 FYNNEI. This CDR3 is CASKGTSGAKTQYF.

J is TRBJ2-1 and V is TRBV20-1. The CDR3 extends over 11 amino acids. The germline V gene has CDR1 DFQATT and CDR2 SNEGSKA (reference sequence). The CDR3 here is CSARDPPEQFF.

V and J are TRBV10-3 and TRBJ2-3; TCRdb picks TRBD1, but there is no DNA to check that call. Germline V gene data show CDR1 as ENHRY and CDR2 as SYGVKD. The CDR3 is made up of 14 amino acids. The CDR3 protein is CAIGGAAFTDTQYF.

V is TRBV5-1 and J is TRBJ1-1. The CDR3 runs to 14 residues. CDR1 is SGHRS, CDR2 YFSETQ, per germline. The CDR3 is CASSLAYGNTEAFF.

CDR3 loop: CSAATPGLAGEQFF. The chain uses TRBV20-1 and TRBJ2-1; there is no DNA to check the TCRdb D call of TRBD2. CDR3 length equals 14 residues. CDR1 is DFQATT, CDR2 SNEGSKA, per germline (reference sequence).

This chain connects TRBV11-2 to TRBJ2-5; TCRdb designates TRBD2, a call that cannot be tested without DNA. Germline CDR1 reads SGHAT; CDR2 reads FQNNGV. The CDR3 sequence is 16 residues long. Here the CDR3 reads CASSLLGGRAGETQYF.

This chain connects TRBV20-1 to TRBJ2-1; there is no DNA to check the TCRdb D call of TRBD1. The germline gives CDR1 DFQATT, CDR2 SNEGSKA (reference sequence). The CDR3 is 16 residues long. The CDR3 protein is CSASSAGSASYNEQFF.

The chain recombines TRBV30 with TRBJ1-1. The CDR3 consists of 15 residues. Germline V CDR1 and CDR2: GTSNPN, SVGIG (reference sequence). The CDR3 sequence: CAWRPRWAANTEAFF.

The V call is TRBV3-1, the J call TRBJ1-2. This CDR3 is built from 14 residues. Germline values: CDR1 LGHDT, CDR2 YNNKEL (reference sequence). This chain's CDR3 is CASSQEGLTYGYTF. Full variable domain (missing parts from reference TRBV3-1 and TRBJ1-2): DTAVSQTPKYLVTQMGNDKSIKCEQNLGHDTMYWYKQDSKKFLKIMFSYNNKELIINETVPNRFSPKSPDKAHLNLHINSLELGDSAVYFCASSQEGLTYGYTFGSGTRLTVV.

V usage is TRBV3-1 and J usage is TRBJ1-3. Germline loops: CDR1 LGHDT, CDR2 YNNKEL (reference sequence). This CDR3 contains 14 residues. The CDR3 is CASSIGSSGNTIYF. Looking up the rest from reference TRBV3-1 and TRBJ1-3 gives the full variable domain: DTAVSQTPKYLVTQMGNDKSIKCEQNLGHDTMYWYKQDSKKFLKIMFSYNNKELIINETVPNRFSPKSPDKAHLNLHINSLELGDSAVYFCASSIGSSGNTIYFGEGSWLTVV.

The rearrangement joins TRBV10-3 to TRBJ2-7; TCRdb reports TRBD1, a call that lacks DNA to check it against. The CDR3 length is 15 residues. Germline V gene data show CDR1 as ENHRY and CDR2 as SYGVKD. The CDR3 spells CAISSTGTGPYEQYF.

The CDR3 region is CASSSPSWVTSTNEKLFF. The chain joins TRBV11-1 to TRBJ1-4; TCRdb outputs TRBD1, but without DNA this stays unchecked. Germline lookup yields CDR1 SGHAT and CDR2 FQDESV (reference sequence). This CDR3 comprises 18 residues.

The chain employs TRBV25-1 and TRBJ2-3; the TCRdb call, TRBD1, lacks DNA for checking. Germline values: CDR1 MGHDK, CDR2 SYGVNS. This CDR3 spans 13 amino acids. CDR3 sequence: CASSWGAGDTQYF.

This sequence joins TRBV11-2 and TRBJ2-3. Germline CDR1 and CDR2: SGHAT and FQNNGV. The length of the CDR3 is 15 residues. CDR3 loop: CASSLILAPTDTQYF.

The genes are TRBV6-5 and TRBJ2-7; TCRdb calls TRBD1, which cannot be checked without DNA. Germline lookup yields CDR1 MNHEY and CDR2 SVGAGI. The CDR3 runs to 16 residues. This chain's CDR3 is CASSYTFSGQGHEQYF.

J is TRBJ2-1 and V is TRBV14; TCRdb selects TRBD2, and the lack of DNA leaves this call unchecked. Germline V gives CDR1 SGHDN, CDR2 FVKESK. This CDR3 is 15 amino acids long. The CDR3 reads CASSQALWELDEQFF.

The CDR3 is CASSFSGAYGYTF. The V gene is TRBV12-3 or TRBV12-4, the J gene TRBJ1-2; absent DNA, TCRdb's TRBD1 call cannot be checked. The CDR3 length is 13 residues.

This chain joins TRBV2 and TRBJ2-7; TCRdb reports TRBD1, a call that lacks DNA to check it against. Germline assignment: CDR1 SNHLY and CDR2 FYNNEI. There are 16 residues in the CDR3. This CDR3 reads CASSESRGTGTYEQYF.

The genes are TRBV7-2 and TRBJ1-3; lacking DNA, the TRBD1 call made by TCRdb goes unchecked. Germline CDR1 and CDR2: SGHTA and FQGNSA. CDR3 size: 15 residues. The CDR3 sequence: CASSLQGAGGNTIYF. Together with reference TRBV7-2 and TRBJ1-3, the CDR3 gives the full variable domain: GAGVSQSPSNKVTEKGKDVELRCDPISGHTALYWYRQSLGQGLEFLIYFQGNSAPDKSGLPSDRFSAERTGGSVSTLTIQRTQQEDSAVYLCASSLQGAGGNTIYFGEGSWLTVV.

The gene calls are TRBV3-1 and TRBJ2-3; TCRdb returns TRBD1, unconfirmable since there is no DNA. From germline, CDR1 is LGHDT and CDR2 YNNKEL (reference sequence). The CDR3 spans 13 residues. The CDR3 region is CASSPGSPDTQYF.

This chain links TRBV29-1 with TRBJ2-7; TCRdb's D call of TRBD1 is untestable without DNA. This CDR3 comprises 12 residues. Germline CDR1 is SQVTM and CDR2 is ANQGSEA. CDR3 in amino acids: CSVSGGLDEQYF.

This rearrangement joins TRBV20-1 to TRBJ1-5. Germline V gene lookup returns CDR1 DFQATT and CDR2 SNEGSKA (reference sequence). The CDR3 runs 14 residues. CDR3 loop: CSAKMSISNQPQHF.

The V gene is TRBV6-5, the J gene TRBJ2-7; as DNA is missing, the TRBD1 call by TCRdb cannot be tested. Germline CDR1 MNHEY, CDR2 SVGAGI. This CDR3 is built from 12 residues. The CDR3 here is CASSGTGDEQYF.

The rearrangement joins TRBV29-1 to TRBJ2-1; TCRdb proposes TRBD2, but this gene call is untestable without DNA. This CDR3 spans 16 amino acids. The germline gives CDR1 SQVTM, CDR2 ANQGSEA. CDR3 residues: CSADILAGVAGHEQFF.

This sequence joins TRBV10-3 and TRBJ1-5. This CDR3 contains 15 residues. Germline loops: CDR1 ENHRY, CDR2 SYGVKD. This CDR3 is CAISSDGVPNQPQHF.

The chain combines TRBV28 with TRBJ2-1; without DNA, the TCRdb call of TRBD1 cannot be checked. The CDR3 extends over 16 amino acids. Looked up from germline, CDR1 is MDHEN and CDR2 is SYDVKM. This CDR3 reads CASSLSWGAGGNEQFF.